This TCR beta chain stems from a study of neoadjuvant nivolumab and ipilimumab in lung cancer. Trimming left V 0 bases short and J 3 bases short, with 12 bases between. This CDR3 contains 16 residues. Germline CDR1 reads PRHDT; CDR2 reads FYEKMQ (reference sequence). Findings and limits, study-wide: Pathologic regression was not significantly tied to TCR clonality.

Libraries were prepared by immunoSEQ multiplex PCR; TCRdb keeps only in-frame clonotypes and omits some of them. This table has tens of thousands of clones, about 88% appearing once. To note about this clone: Its target is not known.

The sequence came from an adult with non-small cell lung cancer. The input for sequencing was peripheral blood, taken before neoadjuvant nivolumab, alone or with ipilimumab. The chain links TRBV13 to TRBJ1-5; weak D call: TRBD1 (6 bases). CDR3 protein: CASSLGQGLPNQPQHF. As DNA, the CDR3 is TGTGCCAGCAGCTTAGGACAGGGACTACCCAATCAGCCCCAGCATTTT.